This T cell receptor beta chain originates from a study of blood T cell repertoires in COVID-19. Turning to the study itself: Samples came from the United States, Italy and Spain, spanning acute and convalescent COVID-19.

This clone was recorded at least ten times. Participants, about 18 to 90 years old, spanned 25 or so US areas. Methods used by the authors: The authors estimated nucleated cell counts from reference gene primer amplification. Clones were sequenced by immunoSEQ multiplex PCR, and TCRdb holds only the in-frame ones, with some missing. V and J calls and clone size are those listed in that table; D and trimming were worked out from the DNA. The sample yields more than 200,000 clones, around 90% seen once. The CDR3 covers 15 residues. J was trimmed by 9 bases and V by 4 bases; bases with no gene match: 10. CDR1 and CDR2 from the germline V gene are SGHKS and YYEKEE (reference sequence).

V usage is TRBV5-5 and J usage is TRBJ2-2; 9 bases align to TRBD1. Material: PBMCs or T cells enriched from blood (not recorded which). This sequence originates from a man between 25 and 39 years old in a cohort exposed to, infected with or recovered from COVID-19 (not recorded which). The CDR3 DNA sequence: TGTGCCAGCAGCAGGGACCGGGACAGGGTTCGGGAGCTGTTTTTT. This gives the protein CASSRDRDRVRELFF.